Shown below are 23 T cell receptor beta chains from a single sample sequenced in a study of control samples from healthy donors and cancer patients. Some clones are missing from TCRdb's copy, which holds only in-frame ones; the method was immunoSEQ multiplex PCR. The table includes approximately 120,000 clones, more than 85% detected once. The source material was blood. All receptors come from a woman aged 45 to 65 in good health.

The gene calls are TRBV7-2 and TRBJ2-1, with 7 bases lining up with TRBD1. V was clipped by 5 bases and J by 10 bases; unmatched bases: 11. The germline CDR1 and CDR2 sequences are SGHTA and FQGNSA. This CDR3 is built from 14 residues. The CDR3 region is CASSAGTAPGEQFF. CDR3 nucleotide sequence: TGTGCCAGCAGCGCAGGGACAGCCCCGGGGGAGCAGTTCTTC.

A single count supports this clone. This rearrangement joins TRBV5-1 to TRBJ1-6, with 8 bases that match TRBD1. CDR3 length: 15 amino acids. The V and J ends lost 4 bases and 6 bases, in that order; junction bases with no gene match: 6. The germline V gene encodes CDR1 SGHRS and CDR2 YFSETQ. The CDR3 DNA follows: TGCGCCAGCAGCGGGGGGACAGGCTTTAATTCACCCCTCCACTTT. Amino acid sequence: CASSGGTGFNSPLHF.

The chain employs TRBV7-2 and TRBJ1-1; D is perhaps TRBD1 (6 bases). The V end was cut by 5 bases, the J end by 1 base, with 11 bases between. The CDR3 extends over 14 amino acids. CDR1 is SGHTA, CDR2 FQGNSA, per germline. The CDR3 DNA reads as TGTGCCAGCAGCCACGGGGGGCCGAACACTGAAGCTTTCTTT. This codes for CASSHGGPNTEAFF.

This chain uses TRBV11-2 with TRBJ2-7; the D gene is possibly TRBD1 (7 bases). V lost 1 base to trimming and J lost 3 bases, with 10 bases between them. Germline lookup yields CDR1 SGHAT and CDR2 FQNNGV. The CDR3 length is 14 residues. The CDR3 protein is CASSLGQGLYEQYF. The CDR3 DNA sequence: TGTGCCAGCAGCTTAGGACAGGGACTCTACGAGCAGTACTTC.

The chain recombines TRBV30 with TRBJ1-4; the match to TRBD1 covers 7 bases. Germline assignment: CDR1 GTSNPN and CDR2 SVGIG (reference sequence). This CDR3 spans 13 amino acids. V trimming: 1 base; J trimming: 5 bases; junction bases outside the gene matches: 1. The CDR3 here is CAWSEGANEKLFF. The CDR3 nucleotides are TGTGCCTGGAGTGAGGGGGCGAATGAAAAACTGTTTTTT. The complete variable domain, with remaining parts taken from reference TRBV30 and TRBJ1-4, reads SQTIHQWPATLVQPVGSPLSLECTVEGTSNPNLYWYRQAAGRGLQLLFYSVGIGQISSEVPQNLSASRPQDRQFILSSKKLLLSDSGFYLCAWSEGANEKLFFGSGTQLSVL.

The V and J genes are TRBV7-2 and TRBJ2-6, with 9 positions matching TRBD1. J was trimmed by 0 bases and V by 5 bases; bases with no gene match: 5. CDR3 length equals 17 residues. CDR1 SGHTA and CDR2 FQGNSA come from the germline V gene. CDR3 DNA sequence: TGTGCCAGCAGCACGGACAGGGGACGCTCTGGGGCCAACGTCCTGACTTTC. Protein sequence: CASSTDRGRSGANVLTF.

V usage is TRBV6-6 and J usage is TRBJ2-7; D gene uncertain. Germline V gene sequence: CDR1 MNHNY, CDR2 SVGAGI (reference sequence). V was pared by 6 bases and J by 6 bases, with 18 bases between. This CDR3 spans 14 amino acids. The CDR3, as DNA: TGTGCCAGCAGCGCAACACGGGCCCAAGGCGAGCAGTACGTC. It codes for CASSATRAQGEQYV.

Only one count was recorded for this clone. The chain couples TRBV2 to TRBJ2-2, with 12 bases fitting TRBD2. CDR3 size: 15 residues. Germline CDR1 reads SNHLY; CDR2 reads FYNNEI. Germline trimming cut 6 bases from V and 5 bases from J; bases unmatched to any gene: 4. CDR3 sequence reads: CASRRTSGETGELFF. The CDR3 nucleotides are TGTGCCAGCAGGCGGACTAGCGGGGAGACCGGGGAGCTGTTTTTT. Full variable domain (remainder filled in from reference TRBV2 and TRBJ2-2): EPEVTQTPSHQVTQMGQEVILRCVPISNHLYFYWYRQILGQKVEFLVSFYNNEISEKSEIFDDQFSVERPDGSNFTLKIRSTKLEDSAMYFCASRRTSGETGELFFGEGSRLTVL.

J is TRBJ2-1 and V is TRBV27; a possible D gene is TRBD2 (7 bases). Trimming shortened V by 6 bases and J by 2 bases, and 17 bases separated the two germline ends. Per the germline V gene, CDR1 is MNHEY and CDR2 is SMNVEV (reference sequence). CDR3 length: 16 amino acids. The CDR3 is CASSPKGEGPYNEQFF. The CDR3 bases are TGTGCCAGCAGCCCAAAGGGGGAGGGACCCTACAATGAGCAGTTCTTC.

This clone is deemed medium-sized. The chain is built from TRBV2 and TRBJ2-5, with a possible D match to TRBD2 (5 bases). CDR1 and CDR2 from the germline V gene are SNHLY and FYNNEI. Trimming removed 5 bases from V and 0 bases from J, with 13 bases in between. The CDR3 runs to 15 residues. The CDR3 region has the DNA TGTGCCAGCAGTACCCCTGGCGGGTACCAAGAGACCCAGTACTTC. Translation gives CASSTPGGYQETQYF.

CDR3 residues: CASRRGASGAYEQYV. For the CDR3, the DNA is TGTGCCAGCAGGAGAGGGGCTAGCGGCGCCTACGAGCAGTACGTC. This sequence joins TRBV6-5 and TRBJ2-7; the match to TRBD2 covers 7 bases. CDR3 length: 15 residues. With 6 bases clipped from V and 2 bases from J, the junction kept 10 bases outside the gene matches. The germline V gene encodes CDR1 MNHEY and CDR2 SVGAGI.

This clone was observed a single time. The chain links TRBV29-1 to TRBJ2-5; the D gene could be TRBD1 or TRBD2 (5 bases each). The CDR3 contains 14 residues. CDR1 is SQVTM and CDR2 is ANQGSEA in the germline V gene. V lost 6 bases, J lost 7 bases, and 21 bases lay in between. For the CDR3, the DNA is TGCAGCGTCCACTATCCCGGGGCCCTGGGGACCCAGTACTTC. Translated, it gives CSVHYPGALGTQYF.

The chain links TRBV10-1 to TRBJ2-7; possibly TRBD1 for D (6 bases). V shed 2 bases and J shed 5 bases, with 16 bases lying between them. Germline CDR1 WNHNN, CDR2 SYGVQD (reference sequence). The CDR3 spans 15 residues. This CDR3 reads CASSERNREFDEQYF. The CDR3 DNA reads as TGCGCCAGCAGTGAGCGTAACAGGGAATTTGACGAGCAGTACTTC.

The chain links TRBV19 to TRBJ2-1; the D gene is possibly TRBD1 (6 bases). From germline, CDR1 is LNHDA and CDR2 SQIVND (reference sequence). The CDR3 is 15 residues long. Trimming shortened V by 9 bases and J by 4 bases, and 19 bases separated the two germline ends. CDR3 protein: CASKEPGHLYNEQFF. Written as DNA, the CDR3 is TGTGCCAGCAAAGAACCGGGACACCTTTACAATGAGCAGTTCTTC.

This clone was picked up a small number of times. This chain links TRBV10-1 with TRBJ1-5; D call uncertain. This CDR3 has 18 residues. Germline V gene data show CDR1 as WNHNN and CDR2 as SYGVQD (reference sequence). V lost 6 bases, J lost 0 bases, and 21 bases lay in between. CDR3 in DNA: TGCGCCAGCAGAGAACCCGCCAAGATCGAAGGTAGCAATCAGCCCCAGCATTTT. Residues: CASREPAKIEGSNQPQHF.

The V and J genes are TRBV6-5 and TRBJ2-1, with D perhaps matching TRBD2 (5 bases). V was cut by 0 bases and J by 2 bases, with 5 bases left in between. This CDR3 is built from 14 residues. Germline CDR1 reads MNHEY; CDR2 reads SVGAGI. CDR3 DNA: TGTGCCAGCAGTTACTCGACTACCTACAATGAGCAGTTCTTC. Its protein product is CASSYSTTYNEQFF.

The rearrangement uses TRBV18 and TRBJ2-3; 7 bases are a match to TRBD1. The junction had 6 bases not matched to a gene; V was cut back by 4 bases and J by 2 bases. Germline V lookup: CDR1 KGHSH, CDR2 LQKENI. The CDR3 totals 15 residues. CDR3 protein: CASSQNRGPTDTQYF. The CDR3 DNA reads TGTGCCAGCTCACAGAACAGGGGTCCCACAGATACGCAGTATTTT.

The CDR3 sequence is CSVRVNNQPQHF. The CDR3 DNA sequence: TGCAGCGTTCGAGTGAATAATCAGCCCCAGCATTTT. V usage is TRBV29-1 and J usage is TRBJ1-5; D remains unclear. Germline V CDR1 and CDR2: SQVTM, ANQGSEA. Trimming pared 5 bases from V and 4 bases from J, leaving 9 bases between. There are 12 residues in the CDR3.

The chain combines TRBV28 with TRBJ2-5, with D unresolved. Germline CDR1 reads MDHEN; CDR2 reads SYDVKM. V shed 5 bases and J shed 5 bases, with 9 bases lying between them. This CDR3 spans 12 amino acids. CDR3 protein: CASSRLRETQYF. CDR3 DNA sequence: TGTGCCAGCAGTCGCCTCAGGGAGACCCAGTACTTC.

Concerning this clone itself: The junction does not match germline at one end; this may be a read error. This CDR3 is CASREGQGQGGELFF. As DNA, the CDR3 is TGTGCCAGCAGGGAAGGACAGGGCCAAGGCGGGGAGCTGTTTTTT. This chain links TRBV6-1 with TRBJ2-2; 8 nucleotides match TRBD1. Germline V gene lookup returns CDR1 MNHNS and CDR2 SASEGT. The CDR3 runs to 15 residues.

The chain has TRBV6-5 and TRBJ2-5; 7 nucleotides line up with TRBD1. Germline CDR1 is MNHEY and CDR2 is SVGAGI. The CDR3 has 14 residues. Trimming took 6 bases from V and 1 from J; bases not matched to a gene: 5. CDR3 amino acids: CASRFHRGQETQYF. The CDR3, as DNA: TGTGCCAGCAGGTTCCACAGGGGCCAAGAGACCCAGTACTTC.

This chain links TRBV30 with TRBJ2-6; D is possibly TRBD1 or TRBD2 (5 bases each). The V and J ends lost 2 bases and 2 bases respectively, with 7 bases between them. Germline CDR1 is GTSNPN and CDR2 is SVGIG (reference sequence). This CDR3 spans 14 amino acids. This chain's CDR3 is CAWSMGAGANVLTF. CDR3 bases: TGTGCCTGGAGTATGGGGGCTGGGGCCAACGTCCTGACTTTC.

The V gene is TRBV11-2, the J gene TRBJ1-3, with D unclear. Trimming took off 5 bases at V and 7 bases at J, with 9 bases between the two ends. Per the germline V gene, CDR1 is SGHAT and CDR2 is FQNNGV. The CDR3 sequence is 12 residues long. The CDR3 region is CASSPLRNTIYF. The CDR3 DNA reads TGTGCCAGCAGCCCCCTCCGGAACACCATATATTTT.